The 27 T cell receptor beta chains given below trace back to one sample, sequenced in a study of T cell responses to AZD1222 COVID-19 vaccine. Data came from immunoSEQ multiplex PCR; TCRdb stores just in-frame clones and leaves some out. Of about 150,000 clones in the sample, around nine tenths were seen once. Sequencing used peripheral blood, obtained on day 0 of AZD1222 vaccination. Receptor source: an adult in good health.

This chain uses TRBV19 with TRBJ1-1; no clear D. The CDR3 is made up of 9 amino acids. Trimming pared 9 bases from V and 7 bases from J, leaving 6 bases between. CDR1 is LNHDA, CDR2 SQIVND, per germline (reference sequence). The CDR3 nucleotides read TGTGCCAGCCACAGTGAAGCTTTCTTT. Protein product: CASHSEAFF. The complete variable domain, with remaining parts taken from reference TRBV19 and TRBJ1-1, reads DGGITQSPKYLFRKEGQNVTLSCEQNLNHDAMYWYRQDPGQGLRLIYYSQIVNDFQKGDIAEGYSVSREKKESFPLTVTSAQKNPTAFYLCASHSEAFFGQGTRLTVV.

This sequence joins TRBV20-1 and TRBJ2-4; D call uncertain. CDR3 length: 11 amino acids. Trimming cost V 6 bases and J 8 bases, with 11 bases left between them. CDR1 and CDR2 (germline): DFQATT, SNEGSKA (reference sequence). CDR3 DNA: TGCAGTGCCACCCCGGCAGACATTCAGTACTTC. Translated: CSATPADIQYF.

The chain recombines TRBV3-1 (or the pseudogene TRBV3-2) with TRBJ1-2, with TRBD1 identical over 9 bases. Germline V lookup: CDR1 LGHDT, CDR2 YNNKEL (reference sequence). The CDR3 totals 17 residues. The V segment lost 6 bases and the J segment 1 base; nucleotides outside the gene matches: 12. CDR3 in amino acids: CASRPRPTGGFNYGYTF. The CDR3 DNA sequence: TGTGCCAGCAGGCCCAGGCCGACAGGGGGATTTAACTATGGCTACACCTTC.

There are a few counts of this clone. The CDR3 here is CASSWGGSYEQYF. In nucleotides, the CDR3 is TGTGCCAGCAGTTGGGGGGGTTCCTACGAGCAGTACTTC. V gene TRBV27 combines with J gene TRBJ2-7, with 7 bases identical to TRBD2. The junction had 1 base not matched to a gene; V was cut back by 4 bases and J by 1 base. From germline, CDR1 is MNHEY and CDR2 SMNVEV (reference sequence). CDR3 length: 13 amino acids.

V and J are TRBV7-7 and TRBJ2-7; D possibly corresponds to TRBD1 (5 bases). The germline V and J ends were trimmed by 1 base and 2 bases, with 9 bases remaining between them. There are 14 residues in the CDR3. Per germline, CDR1 SSHAT and CDR2 FNYEAQ (reference sequence). The CDR3 loop is CASSLGQGTYEQYF. The CDR3 DNA follows: TGTGCCAGCAGCTTAGGCCAGGGAACCTACGAGCAGTACTTC.

V gene TRBV9 combines with J gene TRBJ2-2; no firm D call. Per the germline V gene, CDR1 is SGDLS and CDR2 is YYNGEE. Between the trimmed V and J ends, which lost 4 bases and 8 bases, there was a span of 12 bases. The CDR3 contains 13 residues. The CDR3 here is CASSPRLYGELFF. CDR3 sequence (DNA): TGTGCCAGCAGCCCTCGTCTCTATGGGGAGCTGTTTTTT.

V is TRBV29-1 and J is TRBJ2-6; 7 bases agree with TRBD2. CDR1 SQVTM and CDR2 ANQGSEA come from the germline V gene. CDR3 length equals 15 residues. Unmatched junction bases numbered 5, after V lost 4 bases and J lost 2 bases. As DNA, the CDR3 is TGCAGCGTTGCTCCGGGGGGAACTGGGGCCAACGTCCTGACTTTC. It yields the protein CSVAPGGTGANVLTF.

The chain employs TRBV2 and TRBJ1-1; D remains unclear. There are 12 residues in the CDR3. V was cut by 2 bases and J by 3 bases, with 4 bases left in between. CDR1 is SNHLY, CDR2 FYNNEI, per germline. The CDR3 nucleotides are TGTGCCAGCAGTGAATTGGACACTGAAGCTTTCTTT. This gives the protein CASSELDTEAFF.

The gene calls are TRBV3-1 (or the pseudogene TRBV3-2) and TRBJ2-5; TRBD2 matches 13 bases. CDR1 is LGHDT and CDR2 is YNNKEL in the germline V gene (reference sequence). CDR3 length: 14 amino acids. V was clipped by 6 bases and J by 9 bases; unmatched bases: 7. The CDR3 sequence: CASSRTSGGGAQYF. Here the CDR3 DNA reads TGTGCCAGCAGTCGGACTAGCGGGGGCGGGGCCCAGTACTTC.

The V gene is TRBV21-1, the J gene TRBJ1-4; the table's D gene call, TRBD1, was not cross checked with the DNA. TRBV21-1 is marked as a pseudogene. This CDR3 is 20 amino acids long. The CDR3 here is CASSRENRACDSLHNEKLFF. The CDR3 DNA is TGTGCCAGCAGCAGAGAGAACAGGGCCTGTGATTCCCTCCATAATGAAAAACTGTTTTTT.

V and J are TRBV11-2 and TRBJ2-5; 8 bases are a match to TRBD2. The CDR3 extends over 15 amino acids. The V segment lost 0 bases and the J segment 5 bases; nucleotides outside the gene matches: 5. CDR1 is SGHAT and CDR2 is FQNNGV in the germline V gene. CDR3 nucleotides: TGTGCCAGCAGCTTAGATCGGGGGGGCTCGGAGACCCAGTACTTC. Amino acids: CASSLDRGGSETQYF.

The rearrangement joins TRBV2 to TRBJ1-3, with D possibly TRBD1 on 6 matching bases. The germline V gene encodes CDR1 SNHLY and CDR2 FYNNEI. The V end was cut by 7 bases, the J end by 1 base, with 14 bases between. The length of the CDR3 is 15 residues. The CDR3 reads CASTSQGRSGNTIYF. For the CDR3, the DNA is TGTGCCAGCACCTCCCAGGGGAGGTCTGGAAACACCATATATTTT.

This clone was recorded once. The rearrangement joins TRBV7-8 to TRBJ1-4; D is uncertain. V gave up 4 bases and J gave up 4 bases, with 13 bases separating them. This CDR3 has 15 residues. Germline CDR1 reads SGHVS; CDR2 reads FQNEAQ. CDR3 residues: CASSSQVGLNEKLFF. The CDR3 DNA follows: TGTGCCAGCAGCTCGCAGGTTGGCCTTAATGAAAAACTGTTTTTT.

The V gene is TRBV27, the J gene TRBJ2-7; D is perhaps TRBD1 or TRBD2 (6 bases each). CDR1 and CDR2 (germline): MNHEY, SMNVEV (reference sequence). Trimming pared 2 bases from V and 3 bases from J, leaving 14 bases between. The length of the CDR3 is 15 residues. The DNA of the CDR3 is TGTGCCAGCAGTTTAGGGGACGGGGGCTACTACGAGCAGTACTTC. This encodes CASSLGDGGYYEQYF.

In nucleotides, the CDR3 is TGTGCCAGCAGTCCCGGTAGCGGGAGGACAGATACGCAGTATTTT. Translation: CASSPGSGRTDTQYF. This chain uses TRBV27 with TRBJ2-3, with 10 bases matching TRBD2. Trimming removed 5 bases from V and 3 bases from J; junction bases left unmatched: 5. The CDR3 totals 15 residues. Per the germline V gene, CDR1 is MNHEY and CDR2 is SMNVEV (reference sequence).

The chain carries TRBV5-6 and TRBJ2-7, with 8 nucleotides matching TRBD1. CDR3 length equals 14 residues. Germline-derived CDR1 and CDR2 are SGHDT and YYEEEE. The junction had 8 bases not matched to a gene; V was cut back by 7 bases and J by 2 bases. DNA for the CDR3: TGTGCCAGCTTCTACGGGACAGGAGCCTACGAGCAGTACTTC. The encoded protein is CASFYGTGAYEQYF.

This chain joins TRBV5-4 and TRBJ2-5, with 12 nucleotides matching TRBD2. The CDR3 totals 15 residues. Germline lookup yields CDR1 SGHNT and CDR2 YYREEE (reference sequence). The trim removed 4 bases at V and 5 bases at J, leaving 6 bases unmatched. The CDR3 loop reads CASSTTSGGGETQYF. The CDR3 DNA sequence: TGTGCCAGCAGCACGACTAGCGGGGGTGGGGAGACCCAGTACTTC. The entire variable domain, with the rest obtained from reference TRBV5-4 and TRBJ2-5, is as follows: ETGVTQSPTHLIKTRGQQVTLRCSSQSGHNTVSWYQQALGQGPQFIFQYYREEENGRGNFPPRFSGLQFPNYSSELNVNALELDDSALYLCASSTTSGGGETQYFGPGTRLLVL.

This chain connects TRBV7-8 to TRBJ2-2; TRBD1 aligns across 10 bases. The CDR3 runs 16 residues. Germline V gene data show CDR1 as SGHVS and CDR2 as FQNEAQ. V lost 11 bases, J lost 8 bases, and 17 bases stayed unmatched. CDR3 sequence: CAPNPGDRGLEGELFF. In DNA form, the CDR3 reads TGTGCCCCTAACCCGGGGGACAGGGGATTGGAGGGGGAGCTGTTTTTT.

The CDR3 protein is CASSLGGNSNQPQHF. CDR3 bases: TGTGCCAGCAGCTTAGGAGGAAATAGCAATCAGCCCCAGCATTTT. The gene calls are TRBV7-9 and TRBJ1-5; D is undetermined. Germline loops: CDR1 SEHNR, CDR2 FQNEAQ (reference sequence). This CDR3 region has 15 residues. Trimming left V 1 base short and J 0 bases short, with 7 bases between.

The V gene is TRBV5-4, the J gene TRBJ2-5; D ambiguous. The CDR3 consists of 12 residues. V lost 0 bases and J lost 7, with 7 bases in between. Germline lookup yields CDR1 SGHNT and CDR2 YYREEE (reference sequence). Here the CDR3 reads CASSLAEGTQYF. CDR3 sequence (DNA): TGTGCCAGCAGCTTGGCCGAAGGGACCCAGTACTTC.

This chain uses TRBV2 with TRBJ1-1; D not resolved. V was cut by 8 bases and J by 3 bases, with 4 bases left in between. The CDR3 length is 10 residues. Germline lookup yields CDR1 SNHLY and CDR2 FYNNEI. In nucleotides, the CDR3 is TGTGCCAGCGTGGACACTGAAGCTTTCTTT. This encodes CASVDTEAFF. The full variable domain, in which reference TRBV2 and TRBJ1-1 provide the parts outside the CDR3, is EPEVTQTPSHQVTQMGQEVILRCVPISNHLYFYWYRQILGQKVEFLVSFYNNEISEKSEIFDDQFSVERPDGSNFTLKIRSTKLEDSAMYFCASVDTEAFFGQGTRLTVV.

V gene TRBV13 combines with J gene TRBJ2-4, with 8 positions matching TRBD2. Trimming removed 5 bases from V and 7 bases from J; junction bases left unmatched: 13. The CDR3 contains 16 residues. From germline, CDR1 is PRHDT and CDR2 FYEKMQ (reference sequence). The CDR3 here is CASSPQGRGGQNIQYF. The CDR3 DNA sequence: TGTGCCAGCAGCCCCCAAGGCCGGGGGGGCCAGAACATTCAGTACTTC.

The J gene is TRBJ2-5, the V gene TRBV20-1; D not resolved. The ends were cut back, 5 bases at V and 0 bases at J, with 4 bases in the middle. The CDR3 has 11 amino acids. Germline V gives CDR1 DFQATT, CDR2 SNEGSKA (reference sequence). For the CDR3, the DNA is TGCAGTGCTTACAACCAAGAGACCCAGTACTTC. Its translation: CSAYNQETQYF.

J is TRBJ2-3 and V is TRBV7-9; tentatively, D is TRBD1 (6 bases). V lost 8 bases and J 1 base, leaving 13 bases between the germline ends. Germline CDR1 SEHNR, CDR2 FQNEAQ (reference sequence). The CDR3 runs to 14 residues. DNA of the CDR3: TGTGCCAGCGCAGTACAGGGCGGCACAGATACGCAGTATTTT. Translating it yields CASAVQGGTDTQYF. The full variable domain, in which reference TRBV7-9 and TRBJ2-3 provide the parts outside the CDR3, is DTGVSQNPRHKITKRGQNVTFRCDPISEHNRLYWYRQTLGQGPEFLTYFQNEAQLEKSRLLSDRFSAERPKGSFSTLEIQRTEQGDSAMYLCASAVQGGTDTQYFGPGTRLTVL.

This sequence joins TRBV12-3 or TRBV12-4 and TRBJ1-2; 10 nucleotides align to TRBD1. Trimming cost V 5 bases and J 8 bases; bases outside gene matches: 5. The CDR3 runs to 13 residues. Here the CDR3 DNA reads TGTGCCAGCAGTGTTGACAGGGGGCGCGGCTACACCTTC. Protein product: CASSVDRGRGYTF.

This chain joins TRBV6-2 or TRBV6-3 and TRBJ2-7, with 8 nucleotides matching TRBD1. The V gene end was trimmed by 0 bases and the J gene end by 7 bases; junction bases not matched to a gene: 8. Germline assignment: CDR1 MNHEY and CDR2 SVGEGT. The CDR3 runs to 15 residues. The CDR3 spells CASSYSRQGAREQYF. In DNA, the CDR3 is TGTGCCAGCAGTTACTCGAGGCAGGGGGCTCGGGAGCAGTACTTC.

The CDR3 loop reads CASSQGAAYQETQYF. The CDR3, as DNA: TGCGCCAGCAGCCAAGGGGCCGCTTACCAAGAGACCCAGTACTTC. V and J are TRBV4-3 and TRBJ2-5; no firm D call. The CDR3 runs 15 residues. Trimming shortened V by 1 base and J by 0 bases, and 9 bases separated the two germline ends. The V gene's germline CDR1 is LGHNA and CDR2 YSLEER.